Listed below are T cell receptor beta chains from one sample, sequenced in a study of T cell repertoires in cytomegalovirus infection. These receptors' targets are unknown. TCRdb reprocessed the reads with MiXCR, giving one entry per CDR3 protein. The profile shows about a million distinct CDR3 sequences, about a third of them singletons. The starting material was cultured CD8+ T cells from PBMCs, obtained from culture after CMV antigen stimulation. Source of these receptors: a human donor in good health (CMV status not recorded). Some clones in this sample may be carry-over from other donors' samples. The CDR3 runs from the conserved cysteine through the conserved F or W. Each record gives: J gene, V gene, CDR3 protein.

TRBJ1-4	TRBV12-3/TRBV12-4	CASGRQLWEKLFF
TRBJ2-3	TRBV2	CASSGGLRVDTQYF
TRBJ1-1	TRBV6-8	CASSYNRYTEAFF
TRBJ1-2	TRBV7-9	CASSLGQLNYTF
TRBJ2-7	TRBV3-1	CASSHYGDYEQYF
TRBJ2-7	TRBV12-3/TRBV12-4	CVSSPGTGGGYEQYF
TRBJ2-2	TRBV7-8	CASSLDPSGGELFF
TRBJ1-4	TRBV7-2	CASSQQGKLFF
TRBJ1-2	TRBV6-6	CASSQSSGDGYTF
TRBJ1-4	TRBV20-1	CSVPGETNEKLFF
TRBJ2-5	TRBV7-4	CASSPPGGSQETQYF
TRBJ2-1	TRBV27	CASSGGPGLYNEQFF
TRBJ1-1	TRBV29-1	CSVIVGGLNTEAFF
TRBJ2-7	TRBV19	CASTPGTGPAYEQYF
TRBJ2-3	TRBV7-2	CASSFLFDGTDTQYF
TRBJ2-1	TRBV4-3	CASSQVSSPSYNEQFF
TRBJ1-2	TRBV27	CASSFSGDYGYTF
TRBJ2-1	TRBV24-1	CATSDPDWTHNEQFF
TRBJ1-2	TRBV12-3/TRBV12-4	CASSLGGAGDYGYTF
TRBJ1-1	TRBV19	CASSARGMNTEAFF
TRBJ1-4	TRBV7-2	CASSLPSGTGGGNNEKLFF
TRBJ2-2	TRBV4-3	CASSQGASNTGELFF
TRBJ1-6	TRBV19	CASTLSRGVSPLHF
TRBJ2-3	TRBV4-1	CASSQDAGDTQYF
TRBJ1-3	TRBV12-3/TRBV12-4	CASSTVGYGNTIYF
TRBJ1-1	TRBV7-5	CISVSEGWPRQNTEAFF
TRBJ2-7	TRBV12-3/TRBV12-4	CASSSEMGHEQYF
TRBJ2-5	TRBV11-2	CASSSLDGLTETQYF